The 2 T cell receptor beta chains in this list originate from one sample, sequenced in a study of blood T cell repertoires in COVID-19. Produced via immunoSEQ multiplex PCR; TCRdb's table is partial and in-frame only. The sample holds about 200,000 clones, around nine tenths seen once. The sequenced sample consisted of peripheral blood. The receptors were gathered from a man aged 50 to 59 with acute or convalescent COVID-19.

J is TRBJ2-5 and V is TRBV3-1 (or the pseudogene TRBV3-2); 14 nucleotides line up with TRBD2. The CDR3 runs to 16 residues. In germline, CDR1 is LGHDT, CDR2 YNNKEL (reference sequence). The trim removed 4 bases at V and 5 bases at J, leaving 6 bases unmatched. DNA for the CDR3: TGTGCCAGCAGCCTGGGACTAGCGGGAGAGGGGGAGACCCAGTACTTC. Protein product: CASSLGLAGEGETQYF.

V usage is TRBV27 and J usage is TRBJ1-2; TRBD1 matches at 7 bases. The CDR3 consists of 18 residues. The junction had 14 bases not matched to a gene; V was cut back by 1 base and J by 3 bases. The V gene's germline CDR1 is MNHEY and CDR2 SMNVEV (reference sequence). The CDR3 DNA sequence: TGTGCCAGCAGTTTATATAGCTCGGTGGCAGGGGGACACTATGGCTACACCTTC. It specifies CASSLYSSVAGGHYGYTF.